A single sample is the source of the 18 T cell receptor beta chains below, sequenced in a study of T cell responses to AZD1222 COVID-19 vaccine. Using immunoSEQ multiplex PCR, the repertoire was profiled, and TCRdb retains in-frame clones only, with some absent. The repertoire holds some 120,000 clones, roughly 93% seen once, with roughly 1.4% in the top ten. Material: peripheral blood, obtained 28 days after the second AZD1222 dose. The receptor source for this set is an adult who received the AZD1222 COVID-19 vaccine.

This chain uses TRBV10-1 with TRBJ2-3; 9 bases map to TRBD2. After removal of 1 base from V and 2 bases from J, the junction contained 4 bases not matched to a gene. This CDR3 contains 16 residues. CDR1 is WNHNN and CDR2 is SYGVQD in the germline V gene (reference sequence). The CDR3 coding sequence is TGCGCCAGCAGTGAGTTAGCGGGAGACCACACAGATACGCAGTATTTT. It encodes CASSELAGDHTDTQYF.

V usage is TRBV28 and J usage is TRBJ1-1; D is possibly TRBD1 (6 bases). Germline V gives CDR1 MDHEN, CDR2 SYDVKM. V lost 6 bases and J 1 base, leaving 12 bases between the germline ends. The CDR3 loop spans 14 amino acids. The CDR3 DNA reads TGTGCCAGCAGACTAGGACAGTGGAACACTGAAGCTTTCTTT. This codes for CASRLGQWNTEAFF.

The chain combines TRBV4-1 with TRBJ2-4; D is ambiguous. The CDR3 sequence is 14 residues long. From germline, CDR1 is MGHRA and CDR2 YSYEKL. Trimming took off 2 bases at V and 2 bases at J, with 7 bases between the two ends. The CDR3 region has the DNA TGCGCCAGCAGCCAACAGCAGACCAAAAACATTCAGTACTTC. This translates into CASSQQQTKNIQYF.

The chain uses TRBV6-5 and TRBJ1-3; D gene ambiguous. Trimming removed 2 bases at V and 0 bases at J, with 8 bases between. The germline V gene encodes CDR1 MNHEY and CDR2 SVGAGI. The CDR3 totals 15 residues. CDR3 coding DNA: TGTGCCAGCAGTTACCACCCGAGCTCTGGAAACACCATATATTTT. It encodes CASSYHPSSGNTIYF.

J is TRBJ1-1 and V is TRBV6-5; possibly TRBD1 for D (6 bases). The CDR3 loop spans 14 amino acids. With 2 bases removed from V and 6 bases from J, the gap between germline ends came to 13 bases. Germline CDR1 and CDR2: MNHEY and SVGAGI. CDR3 loop: CASSYGFRGAEAFF. The CDR3 DNA is TGTGCCAGCAGTTACGGTTTCAGGGGCGCTGAAGCTTTCTTT.

The chain has TRBV27 and TRBJ2-5; tentative D call: TRBD1 (5 bases). Trimming stripped 6 bases from V and 2 bases from J, with 10 bases between. The CDR3 loop spans 13 amino acids. In germline, CDR1 is MNHEY, CDR2 SMNVEV (reference sequence). The CDR3 nucleotides are TGTGCCAGCAGGACAGTGGATCAAGAGACCCAGTACTTC. Encoded protein: CASRTVDQETQYF.

This clone was seen a handful of times. V is TRBV11-1 and J is TRBJ1-4; tentative D call: TRBD1 (6 bases). The CDR3 runs to 15 residues. The V end was cut by 4 bases, the J end by 4 bases, with 13 bases between. Germline assignment: CDR1 SGHAT and CDR2 FQDESV (reference sequence). The CDR3 is CASSSTGTNNEKLFF. CDR3 bases: TGTGCCAGCAGCTCCACCGGGACAAATAATGAAAAACTGTTTTTT.

This chain connects TRBV9 to TRBJ2-7; 12 bases line up with TRBD1. Germline assignment: CDR1 SGDLS and CDR2 YYNGEE. The V segment lost 0 bases and the J segment 5 bases; nucleotides outside the gene matches: 3. The CDR3 has 15 amino acids. DNA of the CDR3: TGTGCCAGCAGCGTAGCTGGGACAGGGGGCGACGAGCAGTACTTC. This sequence encodes CASSVAGTGGDEQYF.

The chain is built from TRBV11-2 and TRBJ2-5; 11 bases map to TRBD2. Germline CDR1 SGHAT, CDR2 FQNNGV. The CDR3 length is 15 residues. The junction had 6 bases not matched to a gene; V was cut back by 4 bases and J by 5 bases. Here the CDR3 DNA reads TGTGCCAGCAGCTGGCTAGCGGGAGGAGGTGAGACCCAGTACTTC. This encodes CASSWLAGGGETQYF.

This clone was seen once. The J gene is TRBJ2-2, the V gene TRBV30; D is ambiguous. Trimming took 3 bases from V and 4 from J, leaving 12 bases between them. The CDR3 is made up of 14 amino acids. Germline V gene data show CDR1 as GTSNPN and CDR2 as SVGIG (reference sequence). The CDR3 DNA is TGTGCCTGGAGAGCTATCGGTAGCACCGGGGAGCTGTTTTTT. Translation gives CAWRAIGSTGELFF.

The V and J genes are TRBV5-4 and TRBJ2-1, with D perhaps TRBD2 (6 bases). The CDR3 consists of 13 residues. The germline V gene has CDR1 SGHNT and CDR2 YYREEE (reference sequence). Trimming stripped 1 base from V and 9 bases from J, with 11 bases between. In DNA form, the CDR3 reads TGTGCCAGCAGCTTGTGGGGGGTCGGTGAGCAGTTCTTC. Protein: CASSLWGVGEQFF.

The chain links TRBV7-9 to TRBJ2-1; D is possibly TRBD1 (5 bases). The germline CDR1 and CDR2 sequences are SEHNR and FQNEAQ (reference sequence). Trimming left V 4 bases short and J 4 bases short, with 11 bases between. The length of the CDR3 is 14 residues. The chain's CDR3 is CASSSTVGYNEQFF. DNA of the CDR3: TGTGCCAGCAGCTCGACAGTGGGTTACAATGAGCAGTTCTTC.

The chain recombines TRBV27 with TRBJ1-1; D is uncertain. Germline V gives CDR1 MNHEY, CDR2 SMNVEV (reference sequence). The CDR3 loop spans 16 amino acids. V was pared by 5 bases and J by 0 bases, with 16 bases between. CDR3 in amino acids: CASSPTAGILNTEAFF. The CDR3 bases are TGTGCCAGCAGTCCAACAGCGGGGATTTTGAACACTGAAGCTTTCTTT.

Only a few counts were recorded for this clone. An end of the junction differs from the germline gene, which may be a read error. V gene TRBV4-1 combines with J gene TRBJ1-1, with 9 bases matching TRBD1. The CDR3 runs 15 residues. Germline CDR1 and CDR2: MGHRA and YSYEKL. This CDR3 is CASNQRTGENTEAFF. DNA of the CDR3: TGCGCCAGCAACCAAAGGACAGGGGAGAACACTGAAGCTTTCTTT.

The V gene is TRBV24-1, the J gene TRBJ2-5; no clear D gene. This CDR3 comprises 15 residues. Trimming took off 0 bases at V and 1 base at J, with 8 bases between the two ends. Per the germline V gene, CDR1 is KGHDR and CDR2 is SFDVKD. CDR3 sequence (DNA): TGTGCCACCAGTGATTTGCGTGGATTCCAAGAGACCCAGTACTTC. Translating it yields CATSDLRGFQETQYF.

The chain is built from TRBV6-5 and TRBJ2-3, with 7 bases matching TRBD1. The CDR3 contains 13 residues. Germline trimming cut 10 bases from V and 0 bases from J; bases unmatched to any gene: 4. Germline CDR1 and CDR2: MNHEY and SVGAGI. The DNA for the CDR3 is TGTGCCACCGGGACAGCTAGCACAGATACGCAGTATTTT. It yields the protein CATGTASTDTQYF.

This clone was counted a few times. The chain uses TRBV6-6 and TRBJ1-5, with D unclear. The ends were cut back, 2 bases at V and 0 bases at J, with 5 bases in the middle. The germline V gene encodes CDR1 MNHNY and CDR2 SVGAGI (reference sequence). CDR3 length: 14 amino acids. The CDR3 is CASSYTHSNQPQHF. The CDR3 DNA sequence: TGTGCCAGCAGTTACACGCATAGCAATCAGCCCCAGCATTTT.

The CDR3 bases are TGTGCCAGCAGCTTAGATCTGGGGGGGGCTCGCGATGAGCAGTTCTTC. Translated, it gives CASSLDLGGARDEQFF. This chain connects TRBV11-2 to TRBJ2-1, with a weak D call TRBD2 (7 bases). Trimming left V 0 bases short and J 8 bases short, with 17 bases between. The CDR3 is 16 amino acids. Germline V gives CDR1 SGHAT, CDR2 FQNNGV. The complete variable domain, with remaining parts taken from reference TRBV11-2 and TRBJ2-1, reads EAGVAQSPRYKIIEKRQSVAFWCNPISGHATLYWYQQILGQGPKLLIQFQNNGVVDDSQLPKDRFSAERLKGVDSTLKIQPAKLEDSAVYLCASSLDLGGARDEQFFGPGTRLTVL.